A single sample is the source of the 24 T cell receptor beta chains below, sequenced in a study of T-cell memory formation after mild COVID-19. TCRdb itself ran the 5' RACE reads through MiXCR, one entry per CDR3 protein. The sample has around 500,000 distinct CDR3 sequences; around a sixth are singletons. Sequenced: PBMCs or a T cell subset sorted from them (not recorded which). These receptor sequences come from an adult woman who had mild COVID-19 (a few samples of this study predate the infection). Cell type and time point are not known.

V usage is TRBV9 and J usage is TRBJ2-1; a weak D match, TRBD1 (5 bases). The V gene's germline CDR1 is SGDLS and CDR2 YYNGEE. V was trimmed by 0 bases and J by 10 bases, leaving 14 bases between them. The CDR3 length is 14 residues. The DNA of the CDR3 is TGTGCCAGCAGCGTAGCGGGCAGGGCAGGAGAGCAGTTCTTC. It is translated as CASSVAGRAGEQFF. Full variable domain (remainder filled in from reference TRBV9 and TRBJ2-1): DSGVTQTPKHLITATGQRVTLRCSPRSGDLSVYWYQQSLDQGLQFLIQYYNGEERAKGNILERFSAQQFPDLHSELNLSSLELGDSALYFCASSVAGRAGEQFFGPGTRLTVL.

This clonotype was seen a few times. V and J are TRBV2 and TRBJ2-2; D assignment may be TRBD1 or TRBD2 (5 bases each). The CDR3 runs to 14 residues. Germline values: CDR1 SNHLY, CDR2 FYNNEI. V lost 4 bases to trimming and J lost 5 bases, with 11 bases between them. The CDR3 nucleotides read TGTGCCAGCAGTGGGCAGGGAGATACCGGGGAGCTGTTTTTT. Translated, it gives CASSGQGDTGELFF.

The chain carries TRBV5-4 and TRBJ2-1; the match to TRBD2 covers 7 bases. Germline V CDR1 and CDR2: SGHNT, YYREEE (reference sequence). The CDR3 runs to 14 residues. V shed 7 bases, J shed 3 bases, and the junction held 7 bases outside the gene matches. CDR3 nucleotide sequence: TGTGCCAGCGGGCGGGAGACTCGCTACAATGAGCAGTTCTTC. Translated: CASGRETRYNEQFF.

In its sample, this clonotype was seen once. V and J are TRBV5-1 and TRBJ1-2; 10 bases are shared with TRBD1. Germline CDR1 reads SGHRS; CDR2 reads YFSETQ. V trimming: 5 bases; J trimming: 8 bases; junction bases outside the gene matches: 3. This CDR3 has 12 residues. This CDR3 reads CASRGQGEGYTF. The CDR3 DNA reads TGCGCCAGCAGAGGACAGGGGGAAGGCTACACCTTC. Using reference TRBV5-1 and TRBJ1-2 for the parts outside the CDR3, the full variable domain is KAGVTQTPRYLIKTRGQQVTLSCSPISGHRSVSWYQQTPGQGLQFLFEYFSETQRNKGNFPGRFSGRQFSNSRSEMNVSTLELGDSALYLCASRGQGEGYTFGSGTRLTVV.

The DNA of the CDR3 is TGTGCCAGCAGTTACCAGGGTGCCACAGATACGCAGTATTTT. This encodes CASSYQGATDTQYF. V and J are TRBV6-2 or TRBV6-3 and TRBJ2-3; possible D gene TRBD1, 5 bases. The CDR3 is 14 residues long. The ends were cut back, 2 bases at V and 2 bases at J, with 8 bases in the middle. The germline CDR1 and CDR2 sequences are MNHEY and SVGEGT.

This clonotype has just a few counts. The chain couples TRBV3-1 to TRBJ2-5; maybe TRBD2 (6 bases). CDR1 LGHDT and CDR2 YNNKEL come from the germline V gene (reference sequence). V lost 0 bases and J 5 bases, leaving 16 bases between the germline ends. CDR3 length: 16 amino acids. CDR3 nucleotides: TGTGCCAGCAGCCAAGATCCCCTGGGGGGATTGGAGACCCAGTACTTC. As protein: CASSQDPLGGLETQYF.

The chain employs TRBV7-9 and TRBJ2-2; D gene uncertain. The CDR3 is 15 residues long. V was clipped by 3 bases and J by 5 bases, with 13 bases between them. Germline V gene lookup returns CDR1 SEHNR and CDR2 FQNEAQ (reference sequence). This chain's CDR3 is CASSFPIGETGELFF. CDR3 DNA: TGTGCCAGCAGCTTCCCCATTGGAGAGACCGGGGAGCTGTTTTTT. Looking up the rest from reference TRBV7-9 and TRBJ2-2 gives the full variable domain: DTGVSQNPRHKITKRGQNVTFRCDPISEHNRLYWYRQTLGQGPEFLTYFQNEAQLEKSRLLSDRFSAERPKGSFSTLEIQRTEQGDSAMYLCASSFPIGETGELFFGEGSRLTVL.

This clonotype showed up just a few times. CDR3 sequence (DNA): TGTGCCAGCAGCGGACTCCTTGGGAACATTCAGTACTTC. Encoded protein: CASSGLLGNIQYF. The V call is TRBV4-2, the J call TRBJ2-4, with D possibly being TRBD2 (5 bases). The V end was cut by 5 bases, the J end by 7 bases, with 12 bases between. The CDR3 spans 13 residues. CDR1 is LGHNA, CDR2 YNFKEQ, per germline.

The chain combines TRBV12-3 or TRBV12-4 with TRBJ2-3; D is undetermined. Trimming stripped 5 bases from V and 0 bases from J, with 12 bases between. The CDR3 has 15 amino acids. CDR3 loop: CASSPLTFSTDTQYF. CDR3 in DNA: TGTGCCAGCAGTCCCCTGACGTTTAGCACAGATACGCAGTATTTT.

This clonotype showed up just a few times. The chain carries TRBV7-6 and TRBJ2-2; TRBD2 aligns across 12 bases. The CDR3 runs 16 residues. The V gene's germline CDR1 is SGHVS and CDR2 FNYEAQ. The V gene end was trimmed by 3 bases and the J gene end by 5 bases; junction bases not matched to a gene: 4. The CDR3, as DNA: TGTGCCAGCAGCTTGACTAGCGGGGGTTTAACCGGGGAGCTGTTTTTT. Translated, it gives CASSLTSGGLTGELFF.

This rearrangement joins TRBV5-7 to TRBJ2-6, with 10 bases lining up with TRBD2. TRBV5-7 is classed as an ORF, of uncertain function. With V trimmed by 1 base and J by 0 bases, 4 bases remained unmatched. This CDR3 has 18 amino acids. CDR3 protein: CASSLYLAGDSGANVLTF. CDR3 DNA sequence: TGTGCCAGCAGCTTGTATCTAGCGGGAGACTCTGGGGCCAACGTCCTGACTTTC.

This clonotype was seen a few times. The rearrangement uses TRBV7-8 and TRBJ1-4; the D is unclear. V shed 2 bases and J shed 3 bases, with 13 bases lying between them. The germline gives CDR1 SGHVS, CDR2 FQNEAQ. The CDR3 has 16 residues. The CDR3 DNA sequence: TGTGCCAGCAGCTTAAGCTTTGGAACGGCTAATGAAAAACTGTTTTTT. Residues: CASSLSFGTANEKLFF.

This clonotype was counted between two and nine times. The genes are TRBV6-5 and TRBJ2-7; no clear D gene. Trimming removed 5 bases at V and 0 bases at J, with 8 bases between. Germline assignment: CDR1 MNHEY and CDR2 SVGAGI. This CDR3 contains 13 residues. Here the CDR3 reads CASSRSTSYEQYF. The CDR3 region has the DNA TGTGCCAGCAGTCGATCTACCTCCTACGAGCAGTACTTC.

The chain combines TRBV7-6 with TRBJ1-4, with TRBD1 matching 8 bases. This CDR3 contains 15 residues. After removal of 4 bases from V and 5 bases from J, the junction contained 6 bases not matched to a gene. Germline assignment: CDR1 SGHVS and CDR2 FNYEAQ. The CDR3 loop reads CASSSPGQENEKLFF. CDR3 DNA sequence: TGTGCCAGCAGCTCCCCGGGACAGGAGAATGAAAAACTGTTTTTT.

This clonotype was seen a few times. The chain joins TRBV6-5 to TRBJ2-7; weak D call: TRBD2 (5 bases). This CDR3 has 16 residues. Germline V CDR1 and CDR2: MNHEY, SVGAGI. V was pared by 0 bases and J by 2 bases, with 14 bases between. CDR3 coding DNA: TGTGCCAGCAGTTACTCCTATCGGGAAGCCACCTACGAGCAGTACTTC. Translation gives CASSYSYREATYEQYF.

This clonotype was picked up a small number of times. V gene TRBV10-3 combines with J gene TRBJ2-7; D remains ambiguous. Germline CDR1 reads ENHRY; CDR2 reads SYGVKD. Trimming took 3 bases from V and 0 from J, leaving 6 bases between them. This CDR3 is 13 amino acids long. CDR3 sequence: CAISDYSSYEQYF. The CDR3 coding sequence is TGTGCCATCAGTGATTATAGCTCCTACGAGCAGTACTTC.

DNA of the CDR3: TGTGCCAGCAGTCCTCGCGCAGGGGGGGATGAGCAGTTCTTC. Protein: CASSPRAGGDEQFF. The chain couples TRBV12-3 or TRBV12-4 to TRBJ2-1; D is possibly TRBD1 or TRBD2 (7 bases each). V lost 5 bases and J 8 bases, leaving 16 bases between the germline ends. CDR3 length: 14 amino acids.

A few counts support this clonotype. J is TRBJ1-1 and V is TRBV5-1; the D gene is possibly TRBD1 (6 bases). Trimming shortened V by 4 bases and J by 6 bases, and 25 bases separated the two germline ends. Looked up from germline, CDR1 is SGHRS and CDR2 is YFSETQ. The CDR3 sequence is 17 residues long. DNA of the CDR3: TGCGCCAGCAGCCCGGCAACTGGGGGGCTGGGGGGGCCTGAAGCTTTCTTT. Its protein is CASSPATGGLGGPEAFF.

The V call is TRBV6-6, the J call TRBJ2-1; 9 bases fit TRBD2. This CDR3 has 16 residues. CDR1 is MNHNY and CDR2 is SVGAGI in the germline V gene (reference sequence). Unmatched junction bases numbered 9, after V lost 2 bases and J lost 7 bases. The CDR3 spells CASSYGRGGPGNEQFF. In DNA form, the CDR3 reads TGTGCCAGCAGTTACGGGCGGGGGGGCCCCGGGAATGAGCAGTTCTTC.

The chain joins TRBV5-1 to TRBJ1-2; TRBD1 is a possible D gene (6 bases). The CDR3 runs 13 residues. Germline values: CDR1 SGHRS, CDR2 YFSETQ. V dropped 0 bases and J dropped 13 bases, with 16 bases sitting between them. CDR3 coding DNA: TGCGCCAGCAGCTTGGATGGGGGCTTGAAACGCACCTTC. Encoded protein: CASSLDGGLKRTF.

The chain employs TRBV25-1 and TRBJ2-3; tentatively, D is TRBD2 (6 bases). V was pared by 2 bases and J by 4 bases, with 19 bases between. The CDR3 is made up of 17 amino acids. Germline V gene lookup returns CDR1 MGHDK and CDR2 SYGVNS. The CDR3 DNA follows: TGTGCCAGCAGTGAAAGCGGGCGGGAAGGCTGGTCAGATACGCAGTATTTT. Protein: CASSESGREGWSDTQYF.

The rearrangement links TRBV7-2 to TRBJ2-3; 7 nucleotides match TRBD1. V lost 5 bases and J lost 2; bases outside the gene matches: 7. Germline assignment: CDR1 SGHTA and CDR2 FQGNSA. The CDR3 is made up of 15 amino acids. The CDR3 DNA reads TGTGCCAGCAGCCCGCAGACAGGGACCACAGATACGCAGTATTTT. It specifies CASSPQTGTTDTQYF.

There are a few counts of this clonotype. The CDR3 spells CASSLIWTDEQFF. The CDR3 bases are TGCGCCAGCAGCTTGATCTGGACCGATGAGCAGTTCTTC. The V call is TRBV5-1, the J call TRBJ2-1; D ambiguous. Germline values: CDR1 SGHRS, CDR2 YFSETQ. Deletions cut 1 base from V and 8 bases from J, with 10 bases between. This CDR3 region has 13 residues. The full variable domain, rest sourced from reference TRBV5-1 and TRBJ2-1, is KAGVTQTPRYLIKTRGQQVTLSCSPISGHRSVSWYQQTPGQGLQFLFEYFSETQRNKGNFPGRFSGRQFSNSRSEMNVSTLELGDSALYLCASSLIWTDEQFFGPGTRLTVL.

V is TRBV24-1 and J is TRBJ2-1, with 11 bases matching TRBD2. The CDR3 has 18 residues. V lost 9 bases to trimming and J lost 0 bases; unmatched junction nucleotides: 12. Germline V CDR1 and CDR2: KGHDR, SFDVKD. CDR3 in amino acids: CATSGRLAGLSSYNEQFF. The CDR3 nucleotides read TGTGCCACCTCCGGGCGACTAGCGGGATTGAGCTCCTACAATGAGCAGTTCTTC.